The clone carrying this T cell receptor (beta chain) was seen just once. What it binds is not known. V lost 3 bases to trimming and J lost 8 bases, with 15 bases between them. The CDR3 length is 13 residues. From germline, CDR1 is SGHNT and CDR2 YYREEE (reference sequence). The source of the sample is a study of vaccination and CD4 T cells after COVID-19. Study-wide context: Each participant underwent a two-dose regimen of either the BNT162b2 or the mRNA-1273 vaccine. From HCoV-229E, HCoV-OC43, HCoV-NL63 and SARS-CoV-2, overlapping spike peptides were used to stimulate the cells. Whole-study findings and limits: In convalescent patients, a median about 90% of post-vaccine SARS-CoV-2-reactive clones appeared only after vaccination.

Sequencing of cultured CD4+ T cell DNA used the Oncomine TCR Beta short-read assay. Genomic DNA extraction was carried out from cultured CD4+ T cells. In TCRdb, the PCR reads were re-called with MiXCR into one record per CDR3 protein. The sample records about 15,000 distinct CDR3 sequences, approximately 50% being singletons. Treatment reported: roughly 10-day PBMC culture with coronavirus spike peptide pools or control peptides (ViraFEST assay). Material: CD4+ T cells from blood, cultured in vitro, obtained before SARS-CoV-2 vaccination. This chain connects TRBV5-4 to TRBJ2-7; D is uncertain. The TCR originated in a human donor who had recovered from COVID-19. The CDR3 DNA follows: TGTGCCAGCAGCTCCGGGCCCCAAATCCAGCAGTACTTC. Protein product: CASSSGPQIQQYF. Full variable domain (rest looked up from reference TRBV5-4 and TRBJ2-7): ETGVTQSPTHLIKTRGQQVTLRCSSQSGHNTVSWYQQALGQGPQFIFQYYREEENGRGNFPPRFSGLQFPNYSSELNVNALELDDSALYLCASSSGPQIQQYFGPGTRLTVT.